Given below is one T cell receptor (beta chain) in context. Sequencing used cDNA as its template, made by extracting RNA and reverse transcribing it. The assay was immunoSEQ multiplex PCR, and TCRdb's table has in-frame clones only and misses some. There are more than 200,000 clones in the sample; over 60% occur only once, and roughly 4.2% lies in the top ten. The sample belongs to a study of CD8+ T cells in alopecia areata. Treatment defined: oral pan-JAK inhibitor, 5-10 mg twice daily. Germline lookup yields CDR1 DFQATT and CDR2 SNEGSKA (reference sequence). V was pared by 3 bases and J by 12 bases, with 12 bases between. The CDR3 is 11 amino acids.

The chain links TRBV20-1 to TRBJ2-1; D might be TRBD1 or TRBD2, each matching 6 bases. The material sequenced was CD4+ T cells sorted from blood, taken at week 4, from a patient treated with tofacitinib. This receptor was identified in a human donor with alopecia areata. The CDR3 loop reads CSASLGGAQFF. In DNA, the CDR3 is TGCAGTGCTAGTTTGGGGGGCGCGCAGTTCTTC.